These 9 T cell receptor beta chains share one sample of origin, sequenced in a study of ipilimumab plus nivolumab after autologous stem cell transplantation. TCRdb's table, derived via immunoSEQ multiplex PCR, lists solely in-frame clones and lacks some. Of around 84,000 clones listed, 83% were seen once; the top ten hold 2.2%. The sequences come from PBMCs, collected in a trial of ipilimumab plus nivolumab as post-transplant consolidation. Every receptor here comes from a male donor with diffuse large B-cell lymphoma.

The count of this clone is one. The genes are TRBV2 and TRBJ1-5; D might be TRBD1 (5 bases). This CDR3 is 14 amino acids long. Deletions cut 8 bases from V and 4 bases from J, with 15 bases between. Germline CDR1 SNHLY, CDR2 FYNNEI. The CDR3 is CASQGRDINQPQHF. The CDR3 DNA reads TGTGCCAGCCAGGGACGGGATATTAATCAGCCCCAGCATTTT.

V is TRBV5-4 and J is TRBJ1-2, with TRBD1 as a possible D gene (5 bases). The germline V gene has CDR1 SGHNT and CDR2 YYREEE (reference sequence). This CDR3 is built from 13 residues. V was pared by 1 base and J by 4 bases, with 8 bases between. The CDR3 reads CASSLPGAYGYTF. CDR3 nucleotides: TGTGCCAGCAGCTTGCCCGGGGCCTATGGCTACACCTTC.

The CDR3 DNA follows: TGCGCCAGCAGCTTAAATTACAATAATTCACCCCTCCACTTT. Translating it yields CASSLNYNNSPLHF. The rearrangement uses TRBV5-1 and TRBJ1-6; unclear D gene. From germline, CDR1 is SGHRS and CDR2 YFSETQ. The CDR3 consists of 14 residues. Trimming pared 2 bases from V and 5 bases from J, leaving 8 bases between.

The gene calls are TRBV27 and TRBJ2-5; 8 bases fit TRBD1. Germline V gives CDR1 MNHEY, CDR2 SMNVEV (reference sequence). The CDR3 has 16 amino acids. V lost 10 bases and J lost 3; bases outside the gene matches: 16. In nucleotides, the CDR3 is TGTGCCACCCGAGTTGGGTCGGGGACAGGTGAAGAGACCCAGTACTTC. Protein: CATRVGSGTGEETQYF.

V and J are TRBV9 and TRBJ1-3; D is unresolved. Germline loops: CDR1 SGDLS, CDR2 YYNGEE. This CDR3 spans 14 amino acids. V lost 0 bases and J lost 0, with 4 bases in between. Here the CDR3 DNA reads TGTGCCAGCAGCGTAGCAGTCTCTGGAAACACCATATATTTT. Translation: CASSVAVSGNTIYF.

V usage is TRBV5-6 and J usage is TRBJ2-3; weak D call: TRBD2 (5 bases). V lost 1 base and J lost 2, with 11 bases in between. Germline CDR1 and CDR2: SGHDT and YYEEEE. This CDR3 has 15 residues. CDR3 in DNA: TGTGCCAGCAGCTTGAAGGACTCGTCCACAGATACGCAGTATTTT. It translates to CASSLKDSSTDTQYF. The variable domain in full, with the rest retrieved from reference TRBV5-6 and TRBJ2-3, is DAGVTQSPTHLIKTRGQQVTLRCSPKSGHDTVSWYQQALGQGPQFIFQYYEEEERQRGNFPDRFSGHQFPNYSSELNVNALLLGDSALYLCASSLKDSSTDTQYFGPGTRLTVL.

The J gene is TRBJ2-7, the V gene TRBV19; 7 positions agree with TRBD1. Germline V lookup: CDR1 LNHDA, CDR2 SQIVND (reference sequence). CDR3 size: 12 residues. Trimming cost V 3 bases and J 7 bases; bases outside gene matches: 3. The CDR3 bases are TGTGCCAGTAGTATCCGGGACAGTGAGCAGTACTTC. Its protein is CASSIRDSEQYF.

The V and J genes are TRBV5-6 and TRBJ1-1; no clear D. The CDR3 sequence is 15 residues long. Trimming removed 2 bases at V and 4 bases at J, with 15 bases between. Per the germline V gene, CDR1 is SGHDT and CDR2 is YYEEEE. The CDR3 reads CASSLRPTLGTEAFF. The CDR3 nucleotides read TGTGCCAGCAGCTTACGGCCTACCCTGGGCACTGAAGCTTTCTTT.

This chain uses TRBV7-2 with TRBJ2-7; TRBD2 matches 9 bases. The trim removed 2 bases at V and 1 base at J, leaving 0 bases unmatched. The CDR3 is 14 residues long. Germline V CDR1 and CDR2: SGHTA, FQGNSA. CDR3 bases: TGTGCCAGCAGCTTACTAGCGGGATCCTACGAGCAGTACTTC. Residues: CASSLLAGSYEQYF.